Each of the 27 T cell receptor beta chains below was sequenced from the same sample in a study of CD8+ T cells in alopecia areata. Treatment indicated: oral pan-JAK inhibitor, 5-10 mg twice daily. cDNA serving as the sequencing template came from extracted, reverse transcribed RNA. The method was immunoSEQ multiplex PCR; TCRdb's version includes in-frame clones alone and lacks a portion of them. The sample records about 140,000 clones, around 82% being singletons. The sample here was CD8+ T cells sorted from blood, taken at week 4, from a patient treated with tofacitinib. Every receptor here comes from a human donor with alopecia areata.

Only a few counts were recorded for this clone. The DNA for the CDR3 is TGCGCCAGCGCTCCCGGAGGAACTGTCACAGATACGCAGTATTTT. Translation gives CASAPGGTVTDTQYF. This chain joins TRBV23-1 and TRBJ2-3; possible D gene TRBD2, 5 bases. TRBV23-1 is an ORF for which the function is uncertain. Trimming took 8 bases from V and 2 from J, leaving 17 bases between them. The CDR3 is 15 amino acids.

This rearrangement joins TRBV5-4 to TRBJ1-1, with a weak D call TRBD1 (6 bases). The CDR3 length is 13 residues. Trimming took 10 bases from V and 2 from J, leaving 15 bases between them. Germline CDR1 is SGHNT and CDR2 is YYREEE (reference sequence). CDR3 coding DNA: TGTGCCTCGACCGACAGGTACAACACTGAAGCTTTCTTT. The encoded protein is CASTDRYNTEAFF.

This chain's CDR3 is CASSSRVSYEQYF. The CDR3 bases are TGCGCCAGCAGCTCGAGAGTGTCCTACGAGCAGTACTTC. The chain links TRBV5-1 to TRBJ2-7; D call uncertain. The CDR3 is made up of 13 amino acids. V lost 3 bases, J lost 1 base, and 8 bases lay in between. Germline V gives CDR1 SGHRS, CDR2 YFSETQ.

The chain employs TRBV4-2 and TRBJ1-1, with 7 positions matching TRBD1. The CDR3 has 13 residues. Trimming took 4 bases from V and 4 from J; bases not matched to a gene: 3. Germline assignment: CDR1 LGHNA and CDR2 YNFKEQ. The chain's CDR3 is CASSPTGFTEAFF. CDR3 bases: TGTGCCAGCAGCCCGACAGGGTTCACTGAAGCTTTCTTT.

The chain has TRBV19 and TRBJ1-2; 10 nucleotides match TRBD1. Germline CDR1 is LNHDA and CDR2 is SQIVND (reference sequence). The CDR3 is 13 residues long. The V and J ends lost 7 bases and 7 bases, in that order; junction bases with no gene match: 6. The CDR3 loop is CASKLTGGTGYTF. In nucleotides, the CDR3 is TGTGCCAGTAAACTGACAGGGGGCACTGGCTACACCTTC.

This clone was recorded only once. The chain combines TRBV4-3 with TRBJ2-1, with D possibly TRBD1 on 5 matching bases. Germline lookup yields CDR1 LGHNA and CDR2 YSLEER. CDR3 length: 16 amino acids. Trimming pared 1 base from V and 7 bases from J, leaving 17 bases between. The CDR3 loop reads CASSQVRGPAGNEQFF. The CDR3, as DNA: TGCGCCAGCAGCCAAGTAAGGGGCCCGGCCGGGAATGAGCAGTTCTTC.

The J gene is TRBJ2-5, the V gene TRBV5-6; D may be TRBD1 or TRBD2 (7 bases each). CDR1 is SGHDT, CDR2 YYEEEE, per germline. Between the trimmed V and J ends, which lost 3 bases and 5 bases, there was a span of 14 bases. The CDR3 length is 14 residues. The CDR3 nucleotides read TGTGCCAGCAGCTCAGGGGGGGTCCCGGAGACCCAGTACTTC. Protein sequence: CASSSGGVPETQYF.

This chain uses TRBV7-9 with TRBJ2-5, with 11 bases aligning to TRBD2. Germline V gene lookup returns CDR1 SEHNR and CDR2 FQNEAQ (reference sequence). The CDR3 totals 16 residues. With 5 bases clipped from V and 5 bases from J, the junction kept 10 bases outside the gene matches. The CDR3 DNA reads as TGTGCCAGCAGCCTCCCTCGGGTAGCGGGGGGGGAGACCCAGTACTTC. Translation: CASSLPRVAGGETQYF.

CDR3 region: CASSTTPLKGYTF. The CDR3 DNA reads TGTGCCAGCAGTACAACCCCCCTTAAGGGCTACACCTTC. The rearrangement uses TRBV27 and TRBJ1-2; D ambiguous. This CDR3 region has 13 residues. CDR1 is MNHEY and CDR2 is SMNVEV in the germline V gene (reference sequence). V lost 5 bases and J 8 bases, leaving 15 bases between the germline ends.

The chain couples TRBV10-2 to TRBJ2-3; TRBD2 matches 12 bases. V was clipped by 2 bases and J by 3 bases; unmatched bases: 6. The germline V gene has CDR1 WSHSY and CDR2 SAAADI. The CDR3 spans 17 residues. The CDR3 bases are TGCGCCAGCAGTGAGCCTAGCGGGGGGGTCGGAACAGATACGCAGTATTTT. The encoded protein is CASSEPSGGVGTDTQYF.

The rearrangement links TRBV7-2 to TRBJ2-7; D remains ambiguous. The CDR3 has 14 residues. V dropped 7 bases and J dropped 1 base, with 14 bases sitting between them. Germline V gene sequence: CDR1 SGHTA, CDR2 FQGNSA. The CDR3 nucleotides are TGTGCCAGCACCCTAAGAGGCGGTTCCTACGAGCAGTACTTC. Its translation: CASTLRGGSYEQYF.

The chain employs TRBV7-6 and TRBJ2-1; a weak D match, TRBD2 (6 bases). V lost 4 bases to trimming and J lost 4 bases, with 8 bases between them. Germline loops: CDR1 SGHVS, CDR2 FNYEAQ. The CDR3 loop spans 13 amino acids. CDR3 region: CASSSREYNEQFF. DNA of the CDR3: TGTGCCAGCAGCTCACGGGAGTACAATGAGCAGTTCTTC.

There are a few counts of this clone. The chain couples TRBV20-1 to TRBJ2-7; D possibly corresponds to TRBD2 (6 bases). In germline, CDR1 is DFQATT, CDR2 SNEGSKA (reference sequence). This CDR3 contains 11 residues. V lost 8 bases and J 3 bases, leaving 11 bases between the germline ends. The CDR3 DNA reads TGCAGTCCGCGGGACGGCTACGAGCAGTACTTC. The encoded protein is CSPRDGYEQYF.

The rearrangement joins TRBV10-3 to TRBJ2-5; D remains ambiguous. Germline V CDR1 and CDR2: ENHRY, SYGVKD. Trimming removed 5 bases at V and 2 bases at J, with 9 bases between. CDR3 size: 13 residues. CDR3 coding DNA: TGTGCCATCAGTAGGAAAGGGCAAGAGACCCAGTACTTC. The encoded protein is CAISRKGQETQYF.

V and J are TRBV19 and TRBJ2-2, with D uncertain. V was trimmed by 7 bases and J by 1 base, leaving 10 bases between them. CDR3 length equals 14 residues. Germline V gene lookup returns CDR1 LNHDA and CDR2 SQIVND (reference sequence). CDR3: CASKREGNTGELFF. CDR3 bases: TGTGCCAGTAAAAGGGAAGGGAACACCGGGGAGCTGTTTTTT.

Concerning this clone itself: In this CDR3 the conserved last residue, phenylalanine or tryptophan, is missing, so a read error is likely. Because the CDR3's place on the DNA is in doubt, the DNA is left out and the CDR3 is given as listed by TCRdb. V and J are TRBV5-6 and TRBJ2-7. From germline, CDR1 is SGHDT and CDR2 YYEEEE. The CDR3 contains 13 residues when both ends are counted. CDR3 loop: CASSPPLGDEQHL.

This clone was seen just once. The chain uses TRBV15 and TRBJ1-2, with D unresolved. Trimming pared 3 bases from V and 4 bases from J, leaving 12 bases between. The germline gives CDR1 LNHNV, CDR2 YYDKDF (reference sequence). The CDR3 length is 14 residues. CDR3 region: CATSRPDGLYGYTF. In DNA form, the CDR3 reads TGTGCCACCAGCAGGCCCGACGGCCTCTATGGCTACACCTTC.

This clone appeared a single time. The chain combines TRBV2 with TRBJ2-7; no firm D call. Trimming shortened V by 8 bases and J by 1 base, and 18 bases separated the two germline ends. Per germline, CDR1 SNHLY and CDR2 FYNNEI. This CDR3 has 15 residues. The CDR3 DNA reads as TGTGCCAGCTCCGAAGTTCACCTAGAGTCCTACGAGCAGTACTTC. Translating it yields CASSEVHLESYEQYF.

The chain is built from TRBV9 and TRBJ2-7; tentatively, D is TRBD2 (5 bases). Trimming removed 3 bases from V and 3 bases from J, with 13 bases in between. Germline V gene sequence: CDR1 SGDLS, CDR2 YYNGEE. The CDR3 runs 14 residues. CDR3 sequence (DNA): TGTGCCAGCAGCGGGACTGCCAATAACTACGAGCAGTACTTC. Encoded protein: CASSGTANNYEQYF.

The chain joins TRBV14 to TRBJ2-5; D gene unclear. Germline CDR1 and CDR2: SGHDN and FVKESK. Trimming took off 0 bases at V and 5 bases at J, with 10 bases between the two ends. This CDR3 contains 14 residues. The CDR3 coding sequence is TGTGCCAGCAGCCAAGACGAATATTCGGAGACCCAGTACTTC. Translating gives CASSQDEYSETQYF.

The chain combines TRBV4-3 with TRBJ2-7; 8 positions match TRBD1. The CDR3 runs to 14 residues. From germline, CDR1 is LGHNA and CDR2 YSLEER. V lost 1 base, J lost 4 bases, and 3 bases stayed unmatched. The CDR3 loop reads CASSQGTGKYEQYF. The CDR3 nucleotides read TGCGCCAGCAGCCAAGGGACAGGGAAATACGAGCAGTACTTC.

The chain links TRBV19 to TRBJ2-3; D may be TRBD1 or TRBD2 (5 bases each). With 1 base removed from V and 3 bases from J, the gap between germline ends came to 11 bases. The CDR3 runs to 15 residues. Germline-derived CDR1 and CDR2 are LNHDA and SQIVND (reference sequence). The CDR3 here is CASSIGDALTDTQYF. In nucleotides, the CDR3 is TGTGCCAGTAGTATAGGGGACGCCCTTACAGATACGCAGTATTTT. The full variable domain, in which reference TRBV19 and TRBJ2-3 provide the parts outside the CDR3, is DGGITQSPKYLFRKEGQNVTLSCEQNLNHDAMYWYRQDPGQGLRLIYYSQIVNDFQKGDIAEGYSVSREKKESFPLTVTSAQKNPTAFYLCASSIGDALTDTQYFGPGTRLTVL.

The chain recombines TRBV7-9 with TRBJ2-5; 10 bases are shared with TRBD2. J gave up 3 bases and V 0 bases, and 4 bases lay outside the gene matches. Germline lookup yields CDR1 SEHNR and CDR2 FQNEAQ (reference sequence). The length of the CDR3 is 16 residues. The CDR3 bases are TGTGCCAGCAGCTTAGCGCCTAGCGGGGGTGAAGAGACCCAGTACTTC. Amino acid sequence: CASSLAPSGGEETQYF.

The V gene is TRBV5-1, the J gene TRBJ2-2; D is uncertain. The CDR3 length is 16 residues. Per germline, CDR1 SGHRS and CDR2 YFSETQ. V shed 1 base and J shed 0 bases, with 10 bases lying between them. This CDR3 reads CASSLYEAANTGELFF. The CDR3 DNA follows: TGCGCCAGCAGCTTGTATGAAGCTGCGAACACCGGGGAGCTGTTTTTT.

The V call is TRBV15, the J call TRBJ1-1; TRBD1 is a possible D gene (5 bases). Trimming took off 0 bases at V and 0 bases at J, with 8 bases between the two ends. This CDR3 contains 15 residues. Germline V lookup: CDR1 LNHNV, CDR2 YYDKDF (reference sequence). The CDR3 coding sequence is TGTGCCACCAGCAGAGATAGGACACTGAACACTGAAGCTTTCTTT. Its translation: CATSRDRTLNTEAFF.

This clone qualifies as medium-sized. The rearrangement links TRBV7-6 to TRBJ2-7; the D is unclear. Trimming took 5 bases from V and 2 from J, leaving 7 bases between them. Germline lookup yields CDR1 SGHVS and CDR2 FNYEAQ. This CDR3 is built from 12 residues. DNA of the CDR3: TGTGCCAGCAGCCTTGTCCCCTACGAGCAGTACTTC. This sequence encodes CASSLVPYEQYF.

The V gene is TRBV19, the J gene TRBJ2-5, with D perhaps matching TRBD1 (6 bases). CDR3 length equals 17 residues. Germline assignment: CDR1 LNHDA and CDR2 SQIVND (reference sequence). The germline V and J ends were trimmed by 2 bases and 2 bases, with 18 bases remaining between them. The CDR3 loop reads CASSIRPTGIGQETQYF. The CDR3, as DNA: TGTGCCAGTAGTATAAGGCCCACAGGGATTGGGCAAGAGACCCAGTACTTC.